This is a list of T cell receptor delta chains from one sample in a study of gamma-delta T cells after stem cell transplantation. TCRdb reapplied CATT to the RT-PCR reads. The sample lists around 1,700 delta-chain clones, approximately 5.5% occurring once. Sequenced input: gamma-delta T cells. These receptors all come from a human donor. It is not recorded whose cells these are; they may come from a transplant donor. Each CDR3 is given without its conserved first and last residue. The D gene is left open where the match is weak. For some rows the clone size is stated as once, few or many, or as a class when expanded; others skip it.

cdr3_length	clone_size	d_call	v_call	j_call	cdr3_aa
18	few	TRDD3	TRDV2	TRDJ1	ACDLISSPILGDTAHKLI
15	few	TRDD3	TRDV2	TRDJ1	ASVTLGGDPSNGKLI
14	-	-	TRDV2	TRDJ1	ACDTVGAPDTDKLI
16	medium-sized	-	TRDV2	TRDJ1	ACDPVSRLVGHTDKLI
17	few	TRDD3	TRDV2	TRDJ1	ACDTVSTGGPLYTDKLI
14	medium-sized	TRDD3	TRDV2	TRDJ1	ACDTVGDTAADKLI
12	medium-sized	-	TRDV2	TRDJ1	ACEDLANTDKLI
14	few	-	TRDV2	TRDJ1	ACDTLLPSGADKLI
16	few	TRDD3	TRDV2	TRDJ3	ACDTALGDSWYTLQMF
19	medium-sized	TRDD3	TRDV2	TRDJ3	ACDTLGDTGQSSWDTRQMF
16	medium-sized	-	TRDV2	TRDJ3	ACDTGGMYSLYTRQMF
13	medium-sized	TRDD3	TRDV2	TRDJ1	ACDTLLGDTPKLI
16	-	TRDD3	TRDV2	TRDJ1	ACDTVAGGYRDTDKLI
20	large	-	TRDV2	TRDJ1	ACDPVRSTPGRTPEDTDKLI
16	few	-	TRDV2	TRDJ3	ACDTVSKTSWDTRQMF
15	medium-sized	-	TRDV2	TRDJ1	ACDTAGGPNYTDKLI
19	medium-sized	TRDD3	TRDV2	TRDJ3	ACDTLLGDTGSSWDTRQMF
11	-	TRDD3	TRDV2	TRDJ1	ACDPLGNGKLI
13	large	-	TRDV2	TRDJ1	ACDSLNANTDKLI
19	medium-sized	TRDD3	TRDV2	TRDJ1	ACDHITGGYAAAQDTDKLI